This T cell receptor (beta chain) was captured by sequencing in a study of blood T cell repertoires in COVID-19. Study-wide background: Samples came from the United States, Italy and Spain, spanning acute and convalescent COVID-19.

Some clones are missing from TCRdb's copy, which holds only in-frame ones; the method was immunoSEQ multiplex PCR. The table has 200,000 or so clones, around 91% seen once. The germline V and J ends were trimmed by 4 bases and 0 bases, with 13 bases remaining between them. The length of the CDR3 is 16 residues. Germline values: CDR1 SNHLY, CDR2 FYNNEI. Participants were aged about 18 to 100 years from approximately 24 US areas. The sequence derives from a woman aged 18-30 years in a cohort exposed to, infected with or recovered from COVID-19 (not recorded which). Source material: PBMCs or T cells enriched from blood (not recorded which). The rearrangement uses TRBV2 and TRBJ1-3; no definite D call. CDR3 DNA: TGTGCCAGCAGTGCGCAGCAGGCCGACTCTGGAAACACCATATATTTT. Amino acids: CASSAQQADSGNTIYF.